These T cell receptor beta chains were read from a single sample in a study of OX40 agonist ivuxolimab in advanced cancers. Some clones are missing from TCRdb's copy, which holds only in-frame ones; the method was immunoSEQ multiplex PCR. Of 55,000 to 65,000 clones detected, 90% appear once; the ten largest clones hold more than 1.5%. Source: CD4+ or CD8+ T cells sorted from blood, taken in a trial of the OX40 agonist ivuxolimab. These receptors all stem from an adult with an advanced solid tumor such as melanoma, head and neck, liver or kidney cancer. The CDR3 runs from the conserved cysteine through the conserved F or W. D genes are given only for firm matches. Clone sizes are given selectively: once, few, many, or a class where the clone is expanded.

cdr3_nt: TGTGCCAGCAGCTTAGTGGGCTTCGATGAAAAACTGTTTTTT
cdr3_aa: CASSLVGFDEKLFF
d_call: -
j_call: TRBJ1-4
clone_size: once
v_call: TRBV7-9

cdr3_nt: TGTGCCAGCAGCTTAGGGATGGTTAATCAGGGGTCCGTGTTTTTT
cdr3_aa: CASSLGMVNQGSVFF
d_call: -
j_call: TRBJ1-4
clone_size: few
v_call: TRBV7-2

cdr3_nt: TGTGCCAGCAGCGCGCTGGACAGGGGAGGCTATGGCTACACCTTC
cdr3_aa: CASSALDRGGYGYTF
d_call: TRBD1
j_call: TRBJ1-2
clone_size: -
v_call: TRBV11-2

cdr3_nt: TGCGCCAGCAGCTTGACAGGGGAGGGCGAGCAGTACTTC
cdr3_aa: CASSLTGEGEQYF
d_call: -
j_call: TRBJ2-7
clone_size: -
v_call: TRBV5-1

cdr3_nt: TGTGCCAGCATTTCGGGGTTGGACATTCAGTACTTC
cdr3_aa: CASISGLDIQYF
d_call: -
j_call: TRBJ2-4
clone_size: -
v_call: TRBV7-2

cdr3_nt: TGTGCCAGCTCGTCAAGTAGGGAGCTTACGGGCCATAACTATGGCTACACCTTC
cdr3_aa: CASSSSRELTGHNYGYTF
d_call: -
j_call: TRBJ1-2
clone_size: -
v_call: TRBV18

cdr3_nt: TGTGCCAGTAATTCAAGACCTAATTCACCCCTCCACTTT
cdr3_aa: CASNSRPNSPLHF
d_call: -
j_call: TRBJ1-6
clone_size: -
v_call: TRBV7-2

cdr3_nt: TGTGCCAGCAGCTCGGGGGAGCGGGAGTTTAATGAGCAGTTCTTC
cdr3_aa: CASSSGEREFNEQFF
d_call: TRBD2
j_call: TRBJ2-1
clone_size: few
v_call: TRBV7-9

cdr3_nt: TGTGCCAGCGTACCCCATGTCCGGAACACTGAAGCTTTCTTT
cdr3_aa: CASVPHVRNTEAFF
d_call: -
j_call: TRBJ1-1
clone_size: -
v_call: TRBV28

cdr3_nt: TGTGCCACCGGACAGGACCGCTACGAGCAGTACTTC
cdr3_aa: CATGQDRYEQYF
d_call: TRBD1
j_call: TRBJ2-7
clone_size: -
v_call: TRBV6-6

cdr3_nt: TGTGCCAGTAGTATAACAGGGGGTCAAGGCTACACCTTC
cdr3_aa: CASSITGGQGYTF
d_call: TRBD1
j_call: TRBJ1-2
clone_size: -
v_call: TRBV19

cdr3_nt: TGTGCCAGCAGCGGTTTAAGGGGGCGGGAAGGGAACACTGAAGCTTTCTTT
cdr3_aa: CASSGLRGREGNTEAFF
d_call: TRBD1
j_call: TRBJ1-1
clone_size: medium-sized
v_call: TRBV7-9

cdr3_nt: TGTGCCAGCAGCTTATGGGATACCATGAACACTGAAGCTTTCTTT
cdr3_aa: CASSLWDTMNTEAFF
d_call: -
j_call: TRBJ1-1
clone_size: -
v_call: TRBV6-1

cdr3_nt: TGCGCCAGCAGCCAACTGGGGGCGAACACTGAAGCTTTCTTT
cdr3_aa: CASSQLGANTEAFF
d_call: -
j_call: TRBJ1-1
clone_size: once
v_call: TRBV4-3

cdr3_nt: TGTGCCAGCAGCTCGGGCCTAGCGGGACGCACCGGGGAGCTGTTTTTT
cdr3_aa: CASSSGLAGRTGELFF
d_call: TRBD2
j_call: TRBJ2-2
clone_size: once
v_call: TRBV28

cdr3_nt: TGTGCCAGCAGCGTAAGGACAGGGAGAGGGACAGATACGCAGTATTTT
cdr3_aa: CASSVRTGRGTDTQYF
d_call: TRBD1
j_call: TRBJ2-3
clone_size: -
v_call: TRBV9

cdr3_nt: TGTGCCAGCGAGACCGTTCTGAACACTGAAGCTTTCTTT
cdr3_aa: CASETVLNTEAFF
d_call: -
j_call: TRBJ1-1
clone_size: -
v_call: TRBV6-1

cdr3_nt: TGTGCCACCAGCAGAGATCTTGCGGGATCGGGGCAGTTCTTC
cdr3_aa: CATSRDLAGSGQFF
d_call: -
j_call: TRBJ2-1
clone_size: -
v_call: TRBV15

cdr3_nt: TGTGCCAGCAGCTCCAATATCCGGGACAGGGATTACAATGAGCAGTTCTTC
cdr3_aa: CASSSNIRDRDYNEQFF
d_call: TRBD1
j_call: TRBJ2-1
clone_size: -
v_call: TRBV7-3

cdr3_nt: TGTGCCAGTAGTATAGGGACAGAAAACAATGAGCAGTTCTTC
cdr3_aa: CASSIGTENNEQFF
d_call: -
j_call: TRBJ2-1
clone_size: -
v_call: TRBV19

cdr3_nt: TGTGCCAGCAGCTTTGGGATCAATGAGCAGTTCTTC
cdr3_aa: CASSFGINEQFF
d_call: -
j_call: TRBJ2-1
clone_size: -
v_call: TRBV11-3

cdr3_nt: TGCGCCAGCAGCTTGGGTCCAGAGAACACTGAAGCTTTCTTT
cdr3_aa: CASSLGPENTEAFF
d_call: -
j_call: TRBJ1-1
clone_size: -
v_call: TRBV5-1

cdr3_nt: TGTGCCAGCAGCCAGCTTCCTTCAGGGGGGTATCAGAACACCGGGGAGCTGTTTTTT
cdr3_aa: CASSQLPSGGYQNTGELFF
d_call: -
j_call: TRBJ2-2
clone_size: -
v_call: TRBV7-2

cdr3_nt: TGTGCCAGCAGCTTGGGCAGGCCAGGTGTTTATGGCTACACCTTC
cdr3_aa: CASSLGRPGVYGYTF
d_call: -
j_call: TRBJ1-2
clone_size: -
v_call: TRBV5-6

cdr3_nt: TGTGCCAGCAGCGTAGGTCTCTGGGCGGGGACAGGGACCTACGAGCAGTACTTC
cdr3_aa: CASSVGLWAGTGTYEQYF
d_call: TRBD1
j_call: TRBJ2-7
clone_size: -
v_call: TRBV9

cdr3_nt: TGTGCCAGCTCACCACCGAGAGGTACGAACACTGAAGCTTTCTTT
cdr3_aa: CASSPPRGTNTEAFF
d_call: -
j_call: TRBJ1-1
clone_size: -
v_call: TRBV18

cdr3_nt: TGTGCCAGCAGTTCACAGCTGAACACTGAAGCTTTCTTT
cdr3_aa: CASSSQLNTEAFF
d_call: -
j_call: TRBJ1-1
clone_size: -
v_call: TRBV6-9

cdr3_nt: TGTGCCAGCAGCCGGACAGGGAAAGATGAAAAACTGTTTTTT
cdr3_aa: CASSRTGKDEKLFF
d_call: TRBD1
j_call: TRBJ1-4
clone_size: -
v_call: TRBV6-5

cdr3_nt: TGTGCCAGCAGGCCTACTGGGAACACTGAAGCTTTCTTT
cdr3_aa: CASRPTGNTEAFF
d_call: -
j_call: TRBJ1-1
clone_size: -
v_call: TRBV11-3

cdr3_nt: TGTGCCAGCAGCTTCACCTTTAGCTCTGGAAACACCATATATTTT
cdr3_aa: CASSFTFSSGNTIYF
d_call: -
j_call: TRBJ1-3
clone_size: -
v_call: TRBV11-1

cdr3_nt: TGTGCCAGCAGCTTAGGGGTTCAGGGAGCGCAGTATTTT
cdr3_aa: CASSLGVQGAQYF
d_call: -
j_call: TRBJ2-3
clone_size: -
v_call: TRBV7-2

cdr3_nt: TGTGCCAGCAGTTACTCCTCAGGGGCAACTAATGAAAAACTGTTTTTT
cdr3_aa: CASSYSSGATNEKLFF
d_call: -
j_call: TRBJ1-4
clone_size: -
v_call: TRBV6-5

cdr3_nt: TGTGCCAGCAGCTTACCGGGACAGGTCACCGGGGAGCTGTTTTTT
cdr3_aa: CASSLPGQVTGELFF
d_call: TRBD1
j_call: TRBJ2-2
clone_size: -
v_call: TRBV7-8

cdr3_nt: TGTGCCAGCAGGCCGGGCGGGTTTAGCGGGAGGACTGAGCAGTTCTTC
cdr3_aa: CASRPGGFSGRTEQFF
d_call: TRBD2
j_call: TRBJ2-1
clone_size: -
v_call: TRBV28

cdr3_nt: TGTGCCAGCTCGGATTCCCAGCTTAACACGAACACTGAAGCTTTCTTT
cdr3_aa: CASSDSQLNTNTEAFF
d_call: -
j_call: TRBJ1-1
clone_size: -
v_call: TRBV18